The 28 T cell receptor beta chains below come from one sample, sequenced in a study of identical twins. In TCRdb, the 5' RACE reads were re-called with MiXCR into one record per CDR3 protein. The sample lists 550,000 to 700,000 distinct CDR3 sequences; just under 10% were seen once. These same data were also listed under a study on yellow fever vaccine responses in identical twins.

The material sequenced was PBMCs. These receptors were taken from a woman aged 18-35 years in good health.

This clonotype was picked up a small number of times. The rearrangement joins TRBV7-9 to TRBJ2-3; the D gene could be TRBD1 or TRBD2 (5 bases each). This CDR3 spans 16 amino acids. Germline CDR1 is SEHNR and CDR2 is FQNEAQ (reference sequence). With 5 bases removed from V and 0 bases from J, the gap between germline ends came to 15 bases. CDR3 nucleotide sequence: TGTGCCAGCAGCCTTGGGACGGCCCTTAGCACAGATACGCAGTATTTT. Its protein is CASSLGTALSTDTQYF.

V and J are TRBV27 and TRBJ2-7, with 8 nucleotides matching TRBD1. This CDR3 contains 15 residues. Germline trimming cut 5 bases from V and 4 bases from J; bases unmatched to any gene: 10. Looked up from germline, CDR1 is MNHEY and CDR2 is SMNVEV (reference sequence). CDR3 nucleotides: TGTGCCAGCAGTCCCGGACAGGGACTGGGTTACGAGCAGTACTTC. It yields the protein CASSPGQGLGYEQYF.

This clonotype has a handful of counts. The chain employs TRBV4-2 and TRBJ2-3; 11 bases map to TRBD1. The CDR3 is 19 residues long. Germline CDR1 reads LGHNA; CDR2 reads YNFKEQ. The V segment lost 5 bases and the J segment 3 bases; nucleotides outside the gene matches: 16. This chain's CDR3 is CASSAFSGQGAVGTDTQYF. The CDR3 DNA reads as TGTGCCAGCAGCGCCTTCTCCGGACAGGGGGCAGTTGGGACAGATACGCAGTATTTT.

This clonotype was detected ten times or more. The J gene is TRBJ1-1, the V gene TRBV12-5; D is ambiguous. Trimming took 5 bases from V and 1 from J, leaving 11 bases between them. The V gene's germline CDR1 is LGHNT and CDR2 FRNRAP. The CDR3 extends over 14 amino acids. The CDR3 DNA sequence: TGTGCTAGTGGTCCCCCCTTAAGGAACACTGAAGCTTTCTTT. Translated: CASGPPLRNTEAFF. Together with reference TRBV12-5 and TRBJ1-1, the CDR3 gives the full variable domain: DARVTQTPRHKVTEMGQEVTMRCQPILGHNTVFWYRQTMMQGLELLAYFRNRAPLDDSGMPKDRFSAEMPDATLATLKIQPSEPRDSAVYFCASGPPLRNTEAFFGQGTRLTVV.

Only a few counts were recorded for this clonotype. This rearrangement joins TRBV6-1 to TRBJ2-5, with 13 bases that match TRBD2. This CDR3 region has 15 residues. Germline trimming cut 6 bases from V and 2 bases from J; bases unmatched to any gene: 3. Germline V lookup: CDR1 MNHNS, CDR2 SASEGT. CDR3: CASSRGLAGQETQYF. CDR3 nucleotide sequence: TGTGCCAGCAGCCGGGGACTAGCGGGGCAAGAGACCCAGTACTTC.

This clonotype was seen ten or more times. This sequence joins TRBV7-9 and TRBJ2-3, with TRBD1 matching over 7 bases. Germline-derived CDR1 and CDR2 are SEHNR and FQNEAQ (reference sequence). The V and J ends lost 5 bases and 4 bases, in that order; junction bases with no gene match: 6. The CDR3 consists of 14 residues. The DNA for the CDR3 is TGTGCCAGCAGCCTCGGGACAGTCCCAGATACGCAGTATTTT. It specifies CASSLGTVPDTQYF.

This clonotype was seen a handful of times. This chain joins TRBV19 and TRBJ2-2; D ambiguous. The V end lost 7 bases, the J end lost 6 bases, and 9 bases lay between the germline ends. CDR1 is LNHDA, CDR2 SQIVND, per germline (reference sequence). The CDR3 totals 12 residues. CDR3 DNA sequence: TGTGCCAGTAAAGGTGGGGCCGGGGAGCTGTTTTTT. This translates into CASKGGAGELFF.

This clonotype has only a few counts. The genes are TRBV20-1 and TRBJ2-1, with D uncertain. The CDR3 has 11 amino acids. V was trimmed by 1 base and J by 9 bases, leaving 7 bases between them. Per germline, CDR1 DFQATT and CDR2 SNEGSKA (reference sequence). The CDR3 region has the DNA TGCAGTGCTAGAGTTTCCTCTGAGCAGTTCTTC. Protein: CSARVSSEQFF.

The sample holds a few counts of this clonotype. V is TRBV5-1 and J is TRBJ2-5; possibly TRBD1 for D (5 bases). Per the germline V gene, CDR1 is SGHRS and CDR2 is YFSETQ. The CDR3 runs 13 residues. Deletions cut 4 bases from V and 4 bases from J, with 11 bases between. This chain's CDR3 is CASSRLRAETQYF. CDR3 DNA sequence: TGCGCCAGCAGCAGACTCAGGGCAGAGACCCAGTACTTC.

This clonotype turned up a few times. This rearrangement joins TRBV7-6 to TRBJ2-2; 11 nucleotides align to TRBD2. The length of the CDR3 is 16 residues. V shed 6 bases and J 7 bases; nucleotides not matched to a gene: 10. Germline V gene lookup returns CDR1 SGHVS and CDR2 FNYEAQ. The CDR3 bases are TGTGCCAGCAGTCTAGCGGGGGGAACACTAAGCGGGGAGCTGTTTTTT. Translation gives CASSLAGGTLSGELFF.

This rearrangement joins TRBV3-1 to TRBJ2-1, with 7 nucleotides matching TRBD2. Germline V CDR1 and CDR2: LGHDT, YNNKEL (reference sequence). After removal of 3 bases from V and 4 bases from J, the junction contained 9 bases not matched to a gene. This CDR3 is built from 16 residues. CDR3 nucleotides: TGTGCCAGCAGCCAGGGGACCGGGGGGAGATACAATGAGCAGTTCTTC. Translating it yields CASSQGTGGRYNEQFF.

As concerns this clonotype: A read error is possible here, since a much larger clone lies one base away. J is TRBJ2-5 and V is TRBV6-5; either TRBD1 or TRBD2 may supply D (5 bases each). V lost 0 bases, J lost 1 base, and 12 bases lay in between. There are 16 residues in the CDR3. CDR1 is MNHEY, CDR2 SVGAGI, per germline. Here the CDR3 reads CASSYSGSGSQETQYF. The CDR3, as DNA: TGTGCCAGCAGTTACTCCGGGTCAGGGAGCCAAGAGACCCAGTACTTC.

This clonotype has only a few counts. This sequence joins TRBV7-2 and TRBJ2-5, with D perhaps TRBD1 or TRBD2 (5 bases each). This CDR3 contains 14 residues. Germline V gene lookup returns CDR1 SGHTA and CDR2 FQGNSA. Trimming pared 3 bases from V and 4 bases from J, leaving 12 bases between. In nucleotides, the CDR3 is TGTGCCAGCAGCTTCTCTGGGGGTTCAGAGACCCAGTACTTC. It yields the protein CASSFSGGSETQYF.

This clonotype was detected only a few times. The CDR3, as DNA: TGTGCCAGCAGCCCCGCAGTAACTAGCACAGATACGCAGTATTTT. Protein product: CASSPAVTSTDTQYF. V gene TRBV7-6 combines with J gene TRBJ2-3; no reliable D call. The V end lost 5 bases, the J end lost 0 bases, and 12 bases lay between the germline ends. This CDR3 comprises 15 residues. Germline V lookup: CDR1 SGHVS, CDR2 FNYEAQ.

In this sample, this clonotype turned up many times. This chain joins TRBV5-5 and TRBJ2-7, with 8 positions matching TRBD1. The V gene end was trimmed by 4 bases and the J gene end by 7 bases; junction bases not matched to a gene: 7. Germline values: CDR1 SGHKS, CDR2 YYEKEE (reference sequence). The CDR3 runs 13 residues. CDR3 in DNA: TGTGCCAGCAGCGGAGGGACAGGCAAGGAGCAGTACTTC. It specifies CASSGGTGKEQYF.

This clonotype came up many times. This CDR3 reads CSARGRNYGYTF. The CDR3 bases are TGCAGTGCTAGAGGACGAAACTATGGCTACACCTTC. The V gene is TRBV20-1, the J gene TRBJ1-2; D is undetermined. The V gene's germline CDR1 is DFQATT and CDR2 SNEGSKA (reference sequence). Trimming took 1 base from V and 2 from J, leaving 5 bases between them. This CDR3 spans 12 amino acids.

This clonotype was recorded at least ten times. The chain combines TRBV27 with TRBJ1-1; D perhaps matches TRBD1 (5 bases). The CDR3 spans 14 residues. Trimming cost V 7 bases and J 5 bases, with 17 bases left between them. CDR1 is MNHEY, CDR2 SMNVEV, per germline (reference sequence). CDR3: CASNERGIRTEAFF. The CDR3 nucleotides are TGTGCCAGCAACGAAAGGGGTATCAGGACTGAAGCTTTCTTT.

This clonotype has more than one count but fewer than ten. V and J are TRBV11-2 and TRBJ2-7; no definite D call. This CDR3 region has 14 residues. V gave up 4 bases and J gave up 4 bases, with 14 bases separating them. The germline CDR1 and CDR2 sequences are SGHAT and FQNNGV. The CDR3 nucleotides read TGTGCCAGCAGCTCGCCGATACGAGGTTACGAGCAGTACTTC. This codes for CASSSPIRGYEQYF.

This clonotype occurred a few times. The chain combines TRBV29-1 with TRBJ2-3, with 9 bases lining up with TRBD2. The V gene's germline CDR1 is SQVTM and CDR2 ANQGSEA. The CDR3 length is 15 residues. The V segment lost 5 bases and the J segment 5 bases; nucleotides outside the gene matches: 11. CDR3 amino acids: CSVLRGGRAKDTQYF. CDR3 DNA: TGCAGCGTTTTGCGGGGCGGGAGGGCCAAAGATACGCAGTATTTT.

This chain joins TRBV13 and TRBJ2-3, with TRBD1 matching 7 bases. In germline, CDR1 is PRHDT, CDR2 FYEKMQ (reference sequence). The ends lost 5 bases at V and 5 bases at J; junction bases unmatched: 10. This CDR3 region has 15 residues. The CDR3 DNA reads as TGTGCCAGCAGCCCACAGGGGCAGAAGGGAGATACGCAGTATTTT. Encoded protein: CASSPQGQKGDTQYF.

The rearrangement links TRBV20-1 to TRBJ2-7, with D possibly TRBD2 on 6 matching bases. CDR1 and CDR2 from the germline V gene are DFQATT and SNEGSKA (reference sequence). This CDR3 is 14 amino acids long. Trimming took 3 bases from V and 1 from J, leaving 13 bases between them. Here the CDR3 reads CSASTGRSSYEQYF. DNA of the CDR3: TGCAGTGCTAGTACGGGGAGGTCTTCCTACGAGCAGTACTTC.

Only a few counts were recorded for this clonotype. The chain carries TRBV7-9 and TRBJ2-5, with D unclear. This CDR3 spans 14 amino acids. Trimming shortened V by 3 bases and J by 3 bases, and 11 bases separated the two germline ends. Germline assignment: CDR1 SEHNR and CDR2 FQNEAQ (reference sequence). The CDR3 nucleotides read TGTGCCAGCAGCTTTATTTCTGGTAAAGAGACCCAGTACTTC. This translates into CASSFISGKETQYF.

In regard to this clonotype: A read error may explain this, as a much larger clone is one base away. This chain links TRBV5-1 with TRBJ2-3; D remains ambiguous. Per the germline V gene, CDR1 is SGHRS and CDR2 is YFSETQ. CDR3 length: 13 amino acids. V was pared by 0 bases and J by 6 bases, with 8 bases between. CDR3 DNA: TGCGCCAGCAGCTTGGCCACATCGGATACGCAGTATTTT. Translating it yields CASSLATSDTQYF.

This clonotype was observed at least ten times. The genes are TRBV7-9 and TRBJ2-1; TRBD2 aligns across 12 bases. The CDR3 runs to 16 residues. The germline gives CDR1 SEHNR, CDR2 FQNEAQ (reference sequence). The V gene end was trimmed by 4 bases and the J gene end by 6 bases; junction bases not matched to a gene: 7. CDR3 sequence reads: CASSSLLAGGGNEQFF. The DNA for the CDR3 is TGTGCCAGCAGCTCCCTACTAGCGGGAGGTGGCAATGAGCAGTTCTTC.

The chain employs TRBV28 and TRBJ2-5; D may be TRBD1 (5 bases). The CDR3 covers 11 residues. Germline V gene lookup returns CDR1 MDHEN and CDR2 SYDVKM. The V gene lost 8 bases and the J gene lost 5 bases, with 9 bases spanning the gap. CDR3 sequence: CASGYRETQYF. The CDR3 nucleotides read TGTGCCAGCGGATACAGGGAGACCCAGTACTTC.

This rearrangement joins TRBV20-1 to TRBJ2-7; D is ambiguous. The ends were cut back, 1 base at V and 3 bases at J, with 7 bases in the middle. The CDR3 runs 12 residues. Germline CDR1 DFQATT, CDR2 SNEGSKA (reference sequence). DNA of the CDR3: TGCAGTGCTAGAGCTCTGATCTACGAGCAGTACTTC. This codes for CSARALIYEQYF.

Only a few counts were recorded for this clonotype. The J gene is TRBJ2-2, the V gene TRBV9; D possibly uses TRBD1 or TRBD2 (6 bases each). V was clipped by 3 bases and J by 5 bases, with 17 bases between them. The CDR3 has 16 amino acids. Germline V CDR1 and CDR2: SGDLS, YYNGEE. In DNA, the CDR3 is TGTGCCAGCAGCGGGGGCTCCCCGGGGGCGACCGGGGAGCTGTTTTTT. Its translation is CASSGGSPGATGELFF.

In this sample, this clonotype turned up many times. The chain has TRBV10-1 and TRBJ2-1, with 9 positions matching TRBD1. V dropped 0 bases and J dropped 8; count of bases not matched to a gene: 8. The germline gives CDR1 WNHNN, CDR2 SYGVQD (reference sequence). The CDR3 is made up of 16 amino acids. CDR3 residues: CASSESGTGRKDEQFF. In nucleotides, the CDR3 is TGCGCCAGCAGTGAGTCAGGGACAGGGAGGAAGGATGAGCAGTTCTTC.